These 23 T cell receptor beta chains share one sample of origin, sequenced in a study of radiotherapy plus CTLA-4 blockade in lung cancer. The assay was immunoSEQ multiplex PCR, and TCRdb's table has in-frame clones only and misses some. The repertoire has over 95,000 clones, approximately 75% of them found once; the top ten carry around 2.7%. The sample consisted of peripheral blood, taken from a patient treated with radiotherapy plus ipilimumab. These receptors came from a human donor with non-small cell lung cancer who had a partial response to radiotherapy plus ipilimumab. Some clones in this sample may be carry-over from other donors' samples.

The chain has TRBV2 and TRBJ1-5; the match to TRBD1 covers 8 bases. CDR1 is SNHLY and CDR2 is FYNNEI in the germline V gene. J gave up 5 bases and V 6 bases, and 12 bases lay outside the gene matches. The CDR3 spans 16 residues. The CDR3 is CASSEDGQGGDQPQHF. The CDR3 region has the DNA TGTGCCAGCAGCGAGGATGGACAGGGAGGAGATCAGCCCCAGCATTTT.

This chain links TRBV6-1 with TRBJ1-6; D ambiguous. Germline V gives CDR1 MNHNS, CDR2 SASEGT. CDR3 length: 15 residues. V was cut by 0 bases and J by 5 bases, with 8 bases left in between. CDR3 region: CASSEATANNSPLHF. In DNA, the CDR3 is TGTGCCAGCAGTGAAGCCACAGCTAATAATTCACCCCTCCACTTT.

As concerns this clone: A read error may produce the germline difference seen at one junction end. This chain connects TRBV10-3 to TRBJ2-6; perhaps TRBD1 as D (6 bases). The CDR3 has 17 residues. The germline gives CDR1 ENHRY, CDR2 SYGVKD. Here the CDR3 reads CAISEGGHRSGANVLTF. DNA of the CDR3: TGTGCCATCAGTGAAGGGGGACACCGCTCTGGAGCCAACGTCCTGACTTTC.

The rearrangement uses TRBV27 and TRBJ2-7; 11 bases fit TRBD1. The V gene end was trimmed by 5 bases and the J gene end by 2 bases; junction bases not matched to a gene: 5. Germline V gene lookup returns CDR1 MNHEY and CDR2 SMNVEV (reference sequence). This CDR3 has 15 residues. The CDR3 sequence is CASSDPGQGAYEQYF. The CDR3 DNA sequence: TGTGCCAGCAGTGACCCGGGACAGGGGGCCTACGAGCAGTACTTC.

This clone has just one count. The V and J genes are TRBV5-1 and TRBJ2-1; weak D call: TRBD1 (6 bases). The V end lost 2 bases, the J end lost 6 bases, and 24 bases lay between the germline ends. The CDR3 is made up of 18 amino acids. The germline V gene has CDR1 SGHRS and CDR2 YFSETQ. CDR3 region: CASSLTYQGPRGANEQFF. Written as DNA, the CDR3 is TGCGCCAGCAGCTTAACCTACCAGGGGCCCAGGGGTGCCAATGAGCAGTTCTTC.

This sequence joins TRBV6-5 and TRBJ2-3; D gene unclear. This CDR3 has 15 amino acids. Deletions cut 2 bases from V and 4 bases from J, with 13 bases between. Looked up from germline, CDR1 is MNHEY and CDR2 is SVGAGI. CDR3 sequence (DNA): TGTGCCAGCAGTTACCAGGTACCTGGGCCAGATACGCAGTATTTT. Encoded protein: CASSYQVPGPDTQYF.

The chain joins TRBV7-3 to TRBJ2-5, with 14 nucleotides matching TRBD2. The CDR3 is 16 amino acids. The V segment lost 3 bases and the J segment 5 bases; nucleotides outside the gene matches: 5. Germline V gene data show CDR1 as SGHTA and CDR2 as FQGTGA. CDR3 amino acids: CASSLTSGRAGETQYF. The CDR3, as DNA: TGTGCCAGCAGCTTGACTAGCGGGAGGGCCGGGGAGACCCAGTACTTC.

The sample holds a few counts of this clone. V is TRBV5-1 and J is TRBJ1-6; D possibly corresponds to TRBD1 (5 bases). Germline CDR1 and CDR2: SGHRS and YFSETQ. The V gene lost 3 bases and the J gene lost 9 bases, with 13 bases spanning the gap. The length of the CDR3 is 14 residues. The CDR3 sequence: CASSWGRSSSPLHF. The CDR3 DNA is TGCGCCAGCAGCTGGGGCAGGAGTAGTTCACCCCTCCACTTT.

The CDR3 here is CASSLLWGDLHNTDTQYF. The CDR3 DNA reads as TGTGCCAGCAGCTTATTGTGGGGGGACCTTCACAACACAGATACGCAGTATTTT. The V and J genes are TRBV7-9 and TRBJ2-3; a possible D gene is TRBD2 (6 bases). V was cut by 2 bases and J by 2 bases, with 20 bases left in between. Germline assignment: CDR1 SEHNR and CDR2 FQNEAQ (reference sequence). CDR3 length: 18 amino acids.

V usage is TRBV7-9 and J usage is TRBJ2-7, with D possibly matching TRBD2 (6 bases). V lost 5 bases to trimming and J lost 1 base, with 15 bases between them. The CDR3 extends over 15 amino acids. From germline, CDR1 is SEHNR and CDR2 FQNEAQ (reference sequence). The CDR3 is CASSHSERASYEQYF. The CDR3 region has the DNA TGTGCCAGCAGCCACTCTGAGCGGGCGTCCTACGAGCAGTACTTC.

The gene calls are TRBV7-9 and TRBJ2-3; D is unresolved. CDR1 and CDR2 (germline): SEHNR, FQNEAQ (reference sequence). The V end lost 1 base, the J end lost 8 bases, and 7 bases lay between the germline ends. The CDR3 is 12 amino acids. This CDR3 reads CASSLGWATQYF. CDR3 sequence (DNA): TGTGCCAGCAGCTTAGGCTGGGCTACGCAGTATTTT.

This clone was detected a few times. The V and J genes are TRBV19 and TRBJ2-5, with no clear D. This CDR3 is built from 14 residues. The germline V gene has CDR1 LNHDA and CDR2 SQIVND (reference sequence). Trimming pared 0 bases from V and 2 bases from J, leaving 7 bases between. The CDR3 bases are TGTGCCAGTAGTATAGATACAGCTCAAGAGACCCAGTACTTC. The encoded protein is CASSIDTAQETQYF.

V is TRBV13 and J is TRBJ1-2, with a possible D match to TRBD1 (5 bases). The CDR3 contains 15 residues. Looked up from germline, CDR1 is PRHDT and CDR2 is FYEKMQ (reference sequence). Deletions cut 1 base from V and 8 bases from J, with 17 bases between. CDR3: CASSLAGGLLRGYTF. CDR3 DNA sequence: TGTGCCAGCAGCTTAGCGGGGGGATTACTAAGAGGCTACACCTTC.

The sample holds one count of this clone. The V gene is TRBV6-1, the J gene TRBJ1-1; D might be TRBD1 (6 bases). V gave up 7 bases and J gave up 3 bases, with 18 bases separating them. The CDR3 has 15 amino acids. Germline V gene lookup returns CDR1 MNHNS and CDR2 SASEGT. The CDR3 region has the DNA TGTGCCAGCACATGGAACAGGGCGGGAGACACTGAAGCTTTCTTT. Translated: CASTWNRAGDTEAFF.

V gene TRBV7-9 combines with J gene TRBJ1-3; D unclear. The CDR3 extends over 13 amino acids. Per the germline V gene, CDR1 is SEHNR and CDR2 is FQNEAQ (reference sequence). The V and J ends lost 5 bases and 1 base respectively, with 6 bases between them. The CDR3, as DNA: TGTGCCAGCAGCCCCTCGTCTGGAAACACCATATATTTT. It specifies CASSPSSGNTIYF.

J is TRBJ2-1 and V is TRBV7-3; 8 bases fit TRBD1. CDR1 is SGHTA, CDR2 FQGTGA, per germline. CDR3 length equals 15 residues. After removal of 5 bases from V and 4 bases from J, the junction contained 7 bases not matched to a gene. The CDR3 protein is CASSVQGATYNEQFF. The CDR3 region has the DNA TGTGCCAGCAGCGTTCAGGGGGCGACTTACAATGAGCAGTTCTTC.

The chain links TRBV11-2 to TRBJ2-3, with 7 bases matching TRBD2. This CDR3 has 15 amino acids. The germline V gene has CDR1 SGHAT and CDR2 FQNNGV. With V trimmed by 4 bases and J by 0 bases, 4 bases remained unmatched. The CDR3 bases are TGTGCCAGCAGCTCTGCTAGCGGAAGCACAGATACGCAGTATTTT. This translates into CASSSASGSTDTQYF.

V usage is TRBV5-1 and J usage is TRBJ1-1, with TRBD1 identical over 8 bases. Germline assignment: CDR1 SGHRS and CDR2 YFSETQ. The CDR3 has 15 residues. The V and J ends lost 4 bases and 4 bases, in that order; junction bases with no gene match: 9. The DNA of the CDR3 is TGCGCCAGCAGCCCTCCAGGGGGCTGGGGCACTGAAGCTTTCTTT. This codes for CASSPPGGWGTEAFF.

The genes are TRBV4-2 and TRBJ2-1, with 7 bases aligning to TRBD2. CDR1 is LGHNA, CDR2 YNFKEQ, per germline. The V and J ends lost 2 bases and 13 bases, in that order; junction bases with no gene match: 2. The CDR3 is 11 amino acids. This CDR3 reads CASSQRLAQFF. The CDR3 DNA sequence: TGTGCCAGCAGCCAACGACTAGCCCAGTTCTTC.

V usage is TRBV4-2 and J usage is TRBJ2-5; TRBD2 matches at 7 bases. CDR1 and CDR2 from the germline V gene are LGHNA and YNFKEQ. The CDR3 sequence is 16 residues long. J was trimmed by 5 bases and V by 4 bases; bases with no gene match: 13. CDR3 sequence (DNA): TGTGCCAGCAGCCCGCGGGGGACGCAGATTGGGGAGACCCAGTACTTC. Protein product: CASSPRGTQIGETQYF.

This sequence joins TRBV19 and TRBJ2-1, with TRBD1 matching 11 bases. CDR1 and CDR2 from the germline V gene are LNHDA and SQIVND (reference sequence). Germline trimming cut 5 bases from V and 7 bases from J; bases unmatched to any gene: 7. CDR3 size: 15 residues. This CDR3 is CASSLTGTGGNEQFF. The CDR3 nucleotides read TGTGCCAGTAGTCTAACCGGGACAGGGGGTAATGAGCAGTTCTTC.

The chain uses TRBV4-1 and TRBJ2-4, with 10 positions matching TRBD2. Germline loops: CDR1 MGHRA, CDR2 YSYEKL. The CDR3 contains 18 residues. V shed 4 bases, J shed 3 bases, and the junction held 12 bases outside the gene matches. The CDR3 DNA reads TGCGCCAGCAGCCCCGGACTAGCGGAGGGGTGGGGCAAAAACATTCAGTACTTC. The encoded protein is CASSPGLAEGWGKNIQYF.

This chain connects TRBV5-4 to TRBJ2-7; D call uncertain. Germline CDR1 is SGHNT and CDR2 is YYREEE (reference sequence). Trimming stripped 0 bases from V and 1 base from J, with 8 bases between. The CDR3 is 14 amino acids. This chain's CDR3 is CASSLEQESYEQYF. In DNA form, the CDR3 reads TGTGCCAGCAGCTTGGAGCAGGAATCCTACGAGCAGTACTTC.